Following are 15 T cell receptor beta chains from one sample sequenced in a study of shared clonotypes between healthy human individuals (TCRdb year 2020). CD8 naive samples were obtained by positive selection for CCR7 among CD45RO-negative cells, yielding a CD45RA+CCR7+ population from which TemRA cells were excluded. Library preparation employed the immunoSEQ multiplex PCR assay. Not all clones reach the TCRdb copy of this immuneACCESS table, which keeps in-frame sequences only. Checked studies attribute under half of the gap to unresolved V genes and leave the rest unexplained. The sample profile shows about 2.2 million clones; 85% to 95% of them were found once. The ten largest make up under 2% of the sample. The sample was naive CD8+ T cells from PBMCs. The sample's cell subset or site, from its label and the paper: CD45RA+CCR7+. Every receptor here comes from a man aged 18 to 29 in good health. Some clones in this sample may be carry-over from other donors' samples.

V is TRBV10-3 and J is TRBJ2-5, with D tentatively TRBD2 (5 bases). CDR1 is ENHRY and CDR2 is SYGVKD in the germline V gene. With 9 bases removed from V and 5 bases from J, the gap between germline ends came to 22 bases. CDR3 length equals 15 residues. CDR3: CAIMGSLRPGETQYF. The CDR3 coding sequence is TGTGCCATTATGGGCAGCTTACGACCGGGGGAGACCCAGTACTTC.

There are a few counts of this clone. Other nucleotide sequences from this sample produce the same CDR3. This chain connects TRBV7-9 to TRBJ1-4; a possible D gene is TRBD1 (6 bases). This CDR3 is 15 amino acids long. V lost 4 bases and J lost 2, with 11 bases in between. Per the germline V gene, CDR1 is SEHNR and CDR2 is FQNEAQ (reference sequence). Written as DNA, the CDR3 is TGTGCCAGCAGCTCCCCAAGGGGGACTAATGAAAAACTGTTTTTT. Translated, it gives CASSSPRGTNEKLFF.

The chain combines TRBV6-5 with TRBJ2-7; no definite D call. The germline CDR1 and CDR2 sequences are MNHEY and SVGAGI. The CDR3 is made up of 15 amino acids. Trimming removed 5 bases at V and 2 bases at J, with 16 bases between. CDR3 sequence (DNA): TGTGCCAGCAGTCGATCCGCGGAACAGACCTACGAGCAGTACTTC. It encodes CASSRSAEQTYEQYF.

This clone was observed once. The V and J genes are TRBV19 and TRBJ1-3; possibly TRBD1 for D (5 bases). CDR3 size: 14 residues. Germline CDR1 and CDR2: LNHDA and SQIVND (reference sequence). Trimming stripped 6 bases from V and 4 bases from J, with 13 bases between. The CDR3 region has the DNA TGTGCCAGTAGCCGCGGGGACGCGGGAAACACCATATATTTT. This encodes CASSRGDAGNTIYF. Supplemented by reference TRBV19 and TRBJ1-3, the full variable domain reads DGGITQSPKYLFRKEGQNVTLSCEQNLNHDAMYWYRQDPGQGLRLIYYSQIVNDFQKGDIAEGYSVSREKKESFPLTVTSAQKNPTAFYLCASSRGDAGNTIYFGEGSWLTVV.

The rearrangement links TRBV19 to TRBJ2-7; no clear D gene. Deletions cut 5 bases from V and 6 bases from J, with 17 bases between. The CDR3 is 14 amino acids. Germline assignment: CDR1 LNHDA and CDR2 SQIVND (reference sequence). CDR3 residues: CASSPGHASPEQYF. The CDR3 DNA reads TGTGCCAGTAGTCCCGGGCACGCTAGTCCCGAGCAGTACTTC.

The gene calls are TRBV28 and TRBJ2-1; D is possibly TRBD2 (6 bases). The CDR3 sequence is 15 residues long. Germline V CDR1 and CDR2: MDHEN, SYDVKM. V was shortened by 3 bases and J by 4 bases, with 13 bases between the two germline ends. For the CDR3, the DNA is TGTGCCAGCAGTTTTTTGGAGGGCCGGTACAATGAGCAGTTCTTC. Protein sequence: CASSFLEGRYNEQFF.

The CDR3 region has the DNA TGTGCCAGCAGCTTGGGTCTAACCAACTCCTACGAGCAGTACTTC. Translation gives CASSLGLTNSYEQYF. V gene TRBV5-6 combines with J gene TRBJ2-7; D ambiguous. The CDR3 loop spans 15 amino acids. Trimming left V 0 bases short and J 0 bases short, with 10 bases between. CDR1 and CDR2 from the germline V gene are SGHDT and YYEEEE.

V usage is TRBV7-2 and J usage is TRBJ1-1; D gene uncertain. In germline, CDR1 is SGHTA, CDR2 FQGNSA. Trimming cost V 1 base and J 5 bases, with 11 bases left between them. The CDR3 extends over 14 amino acids. The chain's CDR3 is CASSLGGLVTEAFF. CDR3 sequence (DNA): TGTGCCAGCAGCTTAGGCGGATTGGTAACTGAAGCTTTCTTT.

The chain has TRBV2 and TRBJ2-2; D may be TRBD1 or TRBD2 (6 bases each). V was pared by 7 bases and J by 4 bases, with 13 bases between. Germline lookup yields CDR1 SNHLY and CDR2 FYNNEI. This CDR3 has 14 amino acids. The CDR3 sequence: CASKGGRRTGELFF. The CDR3 nucleotides read TGTGCCAGCAAAGGGGGGCGTCGCACCGGGGAGCTGTTTTTT.

The V gene is TRBV7-9, the J gene TRBJ1-2; D might be TRBD1 (5 bases). The ends were cut back, 4 bases at V and 4 bases at J, with 10 bases in the middle. In germline, CDR1 is SEHNR, CDR2 FQNEAQ (reference sequence). The length of the CDR3 is 13 residues. The CDR3 loop reads CASSSGTVYGYTF. The CDR3 DNA sequence: TGTGCCAGCAGCTCCGGGACGGTCTATGGCTACACCTTC. The variable domain in full, completed from reference TRBV7-9 and TRBJ1-2, reads DTGVSQNPRHKITKRGQNVTFRCDPISEHNRLYWYRQTLGQGPEFLTYFQNEAQLEKSRLLSDRFSAERPKGSFSTLEIQRTEQGDSAMYLCASSSGTVYGYTFGSGTRLTVV.

The chain is built from TRBV9 and TRBJ2-3; TRBD2 aligns across 11 bases. The V gene's germline CDR1 is SGDLS and CDR2 YYNGEE. There are 16 residues in the CDR3. V lost 2 bases to trimming and J lost 5 bases; unmatched junction nucleotides: 7. CDR3 DNA sequence: TGTGCCAGCAGCGTCTATAGCGGGAGGGCCGGAGATACGCAGTATTTT. It is translated as CASSVYSGRAGDTQYF.

The chain couples TRBV4-2 to TRBJ2-1, with D perhaps matching TRBD2 (5 bases). This CDR3 spans 16 amino acids. CDR1 and CDR2 from the germline V gene are LGHNA and YNFKEQ. Trimming left V 5 bases short and J 2 bases short, with 16 bases between. The CDR3 region has the DNA TGTGCCAGCAGCTCCAATGCGGGCAGTACCTACAATGAGCAGTTCTTC. Protein sequence: CASSSNAGSTYNEQFF.

CDR3 residues: CASSLLIGDGQGNYGYTF. CDR3 nucleotide sequence: TGTGCCAGCAGCTTGTTGATCGGGGATGGACAGGGCAACTATGGCTACACCTTC. The chain couples TRBV5-6 to TRBJ1-2; 8 nucleotides agree with TRBD1. CDR1 SGHDT and CDR2 YYEEEE come from the germline V gene. The trim removed 1 base at V and 2 bases at J, leaving 13 bases unmatched. The CDR3 extends over 18 amino acids.

The chain combines TRBV7-3 with TRBJ2-1; 7 nucleotides match TRBD2. Germline CDR1 SGHTA, CDR2 FQGTGA. The CDR3 sequence is 13 residues long. With 2 bases clipped from V and 9 bases from J, the junction kept 4 bases outside the gene matches. The DNA of the CDR3 is TGTGCCAGCAGCTTAGCGGGAGAGGGTGAGCAGTTCTTC. It is translated as CASSLAGEGEQFF. Looking up the rest from reference TRBV7-3 and TRBJ2-1 gives the full variable domain: GAGVSQTPSNKVTEKGKYVELRCDPISGHTALYWYRQSLGQGPEFLIYFQGTGAADDSGLPNDRFFAVRPEGSVSTLKIQRTERGDSAVYLCASSLAGEGEQFFGPGTRLTVL.

This clone was observed once. The DNA for the CDR3 is TGTGCCAGCAGCCTTATGAGGGGACTAGCGGGAGCGGGAACCAAAAACATTCAGTACTTC. Protein product: CASSLMRGLAGAGTKNIQYF. The chain has TRBV28 and TRBJ2-4, with 14 bases that match TRBD2. Germline values: CDR1 MDHEN, CDR2 SYDVKM. The CDR3 has 20 residues. V was clipped by 6 bases and J by 2 bases; unmatched bases: 15.